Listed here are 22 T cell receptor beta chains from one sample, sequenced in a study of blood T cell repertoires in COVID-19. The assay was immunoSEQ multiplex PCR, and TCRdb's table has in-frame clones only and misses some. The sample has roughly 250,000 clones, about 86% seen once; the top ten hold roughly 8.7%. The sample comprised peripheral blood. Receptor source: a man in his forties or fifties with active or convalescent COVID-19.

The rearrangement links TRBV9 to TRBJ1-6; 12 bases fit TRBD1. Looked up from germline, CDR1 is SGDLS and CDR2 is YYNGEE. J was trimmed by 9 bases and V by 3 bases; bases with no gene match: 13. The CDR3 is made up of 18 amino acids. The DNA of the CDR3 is TGTGCCAGCAGCGCCCAGGGACAGGGGGCAGGACAGGGTTCACCCCTCCACTTT. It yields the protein CASSAQGQGAGQGSPLHF.

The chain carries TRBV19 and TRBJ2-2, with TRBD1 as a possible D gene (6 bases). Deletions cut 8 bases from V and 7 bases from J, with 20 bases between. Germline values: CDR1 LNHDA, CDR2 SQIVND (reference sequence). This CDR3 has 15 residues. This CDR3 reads CASCCPTGSYGELFF. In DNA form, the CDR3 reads TGTGCCAGTTGTTGCCCCACAGGGTCGTACGGGGAGCTGTTTTTT.

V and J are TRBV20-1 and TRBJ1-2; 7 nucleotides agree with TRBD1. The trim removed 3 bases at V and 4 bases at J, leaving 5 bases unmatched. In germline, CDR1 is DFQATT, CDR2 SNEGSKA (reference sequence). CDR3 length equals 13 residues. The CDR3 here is CSASGGTAYGYTF. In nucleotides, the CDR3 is TGCAGTGCTAGTGGTGGGACAGCCTATGGCTACACCTTC.

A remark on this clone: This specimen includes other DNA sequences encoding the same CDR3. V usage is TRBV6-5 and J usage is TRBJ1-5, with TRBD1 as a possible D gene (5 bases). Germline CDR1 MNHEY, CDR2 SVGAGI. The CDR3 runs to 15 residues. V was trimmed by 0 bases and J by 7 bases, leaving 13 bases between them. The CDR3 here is CASSYSGGAGQPQHF. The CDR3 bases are TGTGCCAGCAGTTACTCGGGGGGTGCGGGGCAGCCCCAGCATTTT.

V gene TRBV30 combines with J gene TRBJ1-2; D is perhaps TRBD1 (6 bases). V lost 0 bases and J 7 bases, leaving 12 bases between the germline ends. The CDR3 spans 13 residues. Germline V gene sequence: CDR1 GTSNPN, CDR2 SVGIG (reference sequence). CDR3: CAWSVRGAFGYTF. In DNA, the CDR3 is TGTGCCTGGAGTGTACGGGGGGCGTTTGGCTACACCTTC.

In DNA, the CDR3 is TGTGCCAGCAGCTTAGCGAGTACTCCGAACACCGGGGAGCTGTTTTTT. This translates into CASSLASTPNTGELFF. The V gene is TRBV11-1, the J gene TRBJ2-2; D gene ambiguous. V lost 0 bases and J 0 bases, leaving 8 bases between the germline ends. CDR3 length: 16 amino acids. Germline loops: CDR1 SGHAT, CDR2 FQDESV (reference sequence).

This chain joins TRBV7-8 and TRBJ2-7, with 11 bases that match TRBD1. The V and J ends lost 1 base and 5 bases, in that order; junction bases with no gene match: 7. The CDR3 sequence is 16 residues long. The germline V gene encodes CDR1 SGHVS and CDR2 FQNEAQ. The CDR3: CASSLGLGDRGNEQYF. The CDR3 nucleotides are TGTGCCAGCAGCTTAGGATTAGGGGACAGGGGGAACGAGCAGTACTTC.

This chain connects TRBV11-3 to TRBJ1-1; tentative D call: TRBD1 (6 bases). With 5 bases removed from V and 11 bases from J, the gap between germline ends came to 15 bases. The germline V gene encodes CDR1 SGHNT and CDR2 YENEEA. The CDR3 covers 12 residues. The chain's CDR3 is CASSPGRGNAFF. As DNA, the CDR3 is TGTGCCAGCAGCCCCGGGAGGGGGAACGCTTTCTTT.

In nucleotides, the CDR3 is TGTGCCAGCAGCATTCAGGACTATGGCTACACCTTC. Translation: CASSIQDYGYTF. The rearrangement uses TRBV7-2 and TRBJ1-2; no clear D. Looked up from germline, CDR1 is SGHTA and CDR2 is FQGNSA. The CDR3 contains 12 residues. V was trimmed by 5 bases and J by 3 bases, leaving 7 bases between them.

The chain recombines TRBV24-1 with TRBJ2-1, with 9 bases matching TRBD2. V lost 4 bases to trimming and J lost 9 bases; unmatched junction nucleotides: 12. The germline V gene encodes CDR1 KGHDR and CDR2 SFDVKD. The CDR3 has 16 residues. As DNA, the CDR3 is TGTGCCACCAGTGAGACAGGACTAGCGAGAGGAATTGAGCAGTTCTTC. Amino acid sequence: CATSETGLARGIEQFF.

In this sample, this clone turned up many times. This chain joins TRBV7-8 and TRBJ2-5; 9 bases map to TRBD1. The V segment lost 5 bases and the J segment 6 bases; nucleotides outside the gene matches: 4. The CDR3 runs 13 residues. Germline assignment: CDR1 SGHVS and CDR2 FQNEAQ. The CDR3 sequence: CASSMDRGKTQYF. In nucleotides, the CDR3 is TGTGCCAGCAGCATGGACAGGGGCAAGACCCAGTACTTC.

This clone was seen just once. DNA for the CDR3: TGCGCCAGCAGCTTGGCTGGGGGCGAACAGCCCCAGCATTTT. It codes for CASSLAGGEQPQHF. V usage is TRBV5-1 and J usage is TRBJ1-5; perhaps TRBD1 as D (6 bases). This CDR3 is 14 amino acids long. V was clipped by 0 bases and J by 7 bases, with 11 bases between them. CDR1 and CDR2 (germline): SGHRS, YFSETQ.

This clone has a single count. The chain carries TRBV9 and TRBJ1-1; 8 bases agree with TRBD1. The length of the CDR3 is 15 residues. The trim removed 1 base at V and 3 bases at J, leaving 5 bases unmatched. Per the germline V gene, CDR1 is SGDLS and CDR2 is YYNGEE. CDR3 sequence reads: CASSVRTGWDTEAFF. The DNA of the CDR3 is TGTGCCAGCAGCGTAAGGACAGGGTGGGACACTGAAGCTTTCTTT.

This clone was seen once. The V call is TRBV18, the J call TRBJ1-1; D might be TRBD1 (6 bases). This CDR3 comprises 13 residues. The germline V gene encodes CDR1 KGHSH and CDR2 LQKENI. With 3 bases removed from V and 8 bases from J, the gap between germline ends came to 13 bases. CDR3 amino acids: CASSPGNDREAFF. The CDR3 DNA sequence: TGTGCCAGCTCACCGGGGAACGACAGGGAAGCTTTCTTT.

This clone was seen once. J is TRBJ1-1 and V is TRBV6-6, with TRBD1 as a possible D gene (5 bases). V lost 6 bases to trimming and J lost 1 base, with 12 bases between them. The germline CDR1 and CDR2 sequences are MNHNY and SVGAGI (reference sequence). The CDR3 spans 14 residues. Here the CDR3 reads CASRPFDRNTEAFF. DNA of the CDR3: TGTGCCAGCAGGCCCTTTGACAGGAACACTGAAGCTTTCTTT.

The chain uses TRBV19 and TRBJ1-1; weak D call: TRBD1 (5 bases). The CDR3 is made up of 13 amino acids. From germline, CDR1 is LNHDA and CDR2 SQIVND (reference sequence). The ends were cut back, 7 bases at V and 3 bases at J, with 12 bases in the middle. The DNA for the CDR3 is TGTGCCAGTACACAAGGAGGGGACACTGAAGCTTTCTTT. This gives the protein CASTQGGDTEAFF.

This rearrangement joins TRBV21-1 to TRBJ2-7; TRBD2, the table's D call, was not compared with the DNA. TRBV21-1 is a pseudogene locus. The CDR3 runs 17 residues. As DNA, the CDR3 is TGTGCCAGCAGCAGCCGCCAGCTGACTAGCGGGGACTACGAGCAGTACTTC. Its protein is CASSSRQLTSGDYEQYF.

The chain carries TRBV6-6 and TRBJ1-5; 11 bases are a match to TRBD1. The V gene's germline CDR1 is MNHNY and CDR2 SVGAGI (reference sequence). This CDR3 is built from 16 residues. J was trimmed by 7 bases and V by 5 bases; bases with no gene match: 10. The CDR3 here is CASSGQGATWDQPQHF. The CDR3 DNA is TGTGCCAGCAGTGGACAGGGGGCGACCTGGGACCAGCCCCAGCATTTT.

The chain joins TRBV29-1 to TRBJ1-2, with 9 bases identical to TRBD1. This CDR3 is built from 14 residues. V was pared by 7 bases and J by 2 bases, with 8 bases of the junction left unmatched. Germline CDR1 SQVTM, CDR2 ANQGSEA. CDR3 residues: CSAQDRGPNYGYTF. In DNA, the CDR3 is TGCAGCGCCCAGGACAGGGGACCCAACTATGGCTACACCTTC. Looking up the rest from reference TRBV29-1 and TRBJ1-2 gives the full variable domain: SAVISQKPSRDICQRGTSLTIQCQVDSQVTMMFWYRQQPGQSLTLIATANQGSEATYESGFVIDKFPISRPNLTFSTLTVSNMSPEDSSIYLCSAQDRGPNYGYTFGSGTRLTVV.

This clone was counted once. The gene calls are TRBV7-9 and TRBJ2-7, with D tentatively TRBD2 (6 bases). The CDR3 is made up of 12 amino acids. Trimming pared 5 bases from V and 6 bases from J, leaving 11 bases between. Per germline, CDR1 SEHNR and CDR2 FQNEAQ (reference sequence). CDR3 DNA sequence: TGTGCCAGCAGCAGTGGGCGGGGCGAGCAGTACTTC. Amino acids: CASSSGRGEQYF.

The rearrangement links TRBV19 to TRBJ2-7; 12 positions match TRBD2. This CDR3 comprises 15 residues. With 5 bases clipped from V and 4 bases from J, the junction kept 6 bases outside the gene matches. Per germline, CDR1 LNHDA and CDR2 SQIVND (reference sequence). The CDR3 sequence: CASSASSGRGYEQYF. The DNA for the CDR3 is TGTGCCAGTAGTGCCTCTAGCGGGAGGGGGTACGAGCAGTACTTC.

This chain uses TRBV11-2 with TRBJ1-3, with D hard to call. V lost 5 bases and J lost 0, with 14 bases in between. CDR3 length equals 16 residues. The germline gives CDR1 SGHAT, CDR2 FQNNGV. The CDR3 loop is CASSPNIAGSGNTIYF. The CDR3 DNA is TGTGCCAGCAGCCCCAATATAGCTGGCTCTGGAAACACCATATATTTT.